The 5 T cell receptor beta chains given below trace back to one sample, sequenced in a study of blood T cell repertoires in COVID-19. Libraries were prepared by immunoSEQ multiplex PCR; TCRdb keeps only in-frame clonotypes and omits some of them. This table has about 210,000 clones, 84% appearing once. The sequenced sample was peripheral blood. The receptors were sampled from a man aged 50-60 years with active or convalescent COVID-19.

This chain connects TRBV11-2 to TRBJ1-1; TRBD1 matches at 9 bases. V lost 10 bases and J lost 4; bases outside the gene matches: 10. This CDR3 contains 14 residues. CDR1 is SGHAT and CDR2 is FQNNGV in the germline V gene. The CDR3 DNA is TGTGCCACCATGTTTACAGGGGGCCTCACTGAAGCTTTCTTT. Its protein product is CATMFTGGLTEAFF.

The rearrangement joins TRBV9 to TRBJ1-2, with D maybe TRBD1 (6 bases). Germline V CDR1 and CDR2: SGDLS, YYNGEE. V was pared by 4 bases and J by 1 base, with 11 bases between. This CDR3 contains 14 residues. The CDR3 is CASSKNRDNYGYTF. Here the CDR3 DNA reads TGTGCCAGCAGCAAAAACAGGGATAACTATGGCTACACCTTC.

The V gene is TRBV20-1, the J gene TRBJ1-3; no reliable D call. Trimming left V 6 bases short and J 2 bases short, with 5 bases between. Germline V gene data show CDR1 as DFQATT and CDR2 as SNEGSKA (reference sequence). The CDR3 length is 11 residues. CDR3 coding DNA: TGCAGTGCATCTACTGGAAACACCATATATTTT. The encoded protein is CSASTGNTIYF.

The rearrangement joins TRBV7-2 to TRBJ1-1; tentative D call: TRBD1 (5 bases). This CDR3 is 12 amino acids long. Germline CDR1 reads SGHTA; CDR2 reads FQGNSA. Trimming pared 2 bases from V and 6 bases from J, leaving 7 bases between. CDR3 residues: CASSLQGAEAFF. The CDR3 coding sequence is TGTGCCAGCAGCTTACAGGGCGCTGAAGCTTTCTTT.

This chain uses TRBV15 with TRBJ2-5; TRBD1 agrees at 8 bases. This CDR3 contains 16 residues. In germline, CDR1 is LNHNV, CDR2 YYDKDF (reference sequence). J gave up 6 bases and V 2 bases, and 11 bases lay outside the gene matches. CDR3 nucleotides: TGTGCCACCAGCAGACCACAGGGGGTCGGGGAAAAGACCCAGTACTTC. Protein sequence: CATSRPQGVGEKTQYF.